The 2 T cell receptor beta chains below all came from one sample that was sequenced in a study of cytomegalovirus exposure and HLA in healthy donors. Both 60 Vbeta primers and 13 Jbeta primers went into the PCR. Sequenced by immunoSEQ multiplex PCR; TCRdb stores in-frame clones only, minus some. The table has some 180,000 clones, 70% to 90% seen once. Sequenced input: PBMCs. The receptors shown here come from a woman in her forties or fifties in good health and CMV-seronegative.

J is TRBJ1-2 and V is TRBV5-1, with D maybe TRBD1 (5 bases). V was clipped by 6 bases and J by 0 bases, with 12 bases between them. The CDR3 extends over 14 amino acids. Germline V lookup: CDR1 SGHRS, CDR2 YFSETQ. In DNA, the CDR3 is TGCGCCAGCAAACAGGCTACCTCTAACTATGGCTACACCTTC. It encodes CASKQATSNYGYTF. Full variable domain (rest looked up from reference TRBV5-1 and TRBJ1-2): KAGVTQTPRYLIKTRGQQVTLSCSPISGHRSVSWYQQTPGQGLQFLFEYFSETQRNKGNFPGRFSGRQFSNSRSEMNVSTLELGDSALYLCASKQATSNYGYTFGSGTRLTVV.

The J gene is TRBJ2-5, the V gene TRBV6-6; D is ambiguous. The CDR3 sequence is 14 residues long. Germline assignment: CDR1 MNHNY and CDR2 SVGAGI (reference sequence). Trimming removed 0 bases at V and 1 base at J, with 6 bases between. CDR3 sequence: CASSYSLVQETQYF. The CDR3 DNA sequence: TGTGCCAGCAGTTACTCCCTCGTCCAAGAGACCCAGTACTTC.